These 21 T cell receptor beta chains were all obtained from the same sample, sequenced in a study of early T cells in non-severe SARS-CoV-2 infection. MiXCR, applied by TCRdb to the 5' RACE reads, yields one record per CDR3 protein. The table has 55,000 to 85,000 distinct CDR3 sequences, about 9.1% seen once. The starting material was whole blood, obtained at baseline. The source of these receptors is an adult who was a healthcare worker with PCR-confirmed SARS-CoV-2 infection or an uninfected control (not recorded which).

In its sample, this clonotype was seen many times. The chain is built from TRBV6-1 and TRBJ1-5; TRBD1 aligns across 10 bases. The germline V gene has CDR1 MNHNS and CDR2 SASEGT. V gave up 6 bases and J gave up 4 bases; unmatched junction bases: 6. This CDR3 spans 15 amino acids. In DNA form, the CDR3 reads TGTGCCAGCAGAGCCGGGACAGGGGAGAATCAGCCCCAGCATTTT. Its protein is CASRAGTGENQPQHF.

The table lists this clonotype with many counts. The V gene is TRBV20-1, the J gene TRBJ2-7; D perhaps matches TRBD2 (6 bases). Germline values: CDR1 DFQATT, CDR2 SNEGSKA (reference sequence). This CDR3 comprises 13 residues. Trimming stripped 1 base from V and 2 bases from J, with 9 bases between. As DNA, the CDR3 is TGCAGTGCTAGAGGGGACTCAACCTACGAGCAGTACTTC. This sequence encodes CSARGDSTYEQYF.

In its sample, this clonotype is medium-sized. V usage is TRBV14 and J usage is TRBJ2-7, with a tentative D call TRBD1 (6 bases). The germline CDR1 and CDR2 sequences are SGHDN and FVKESK. V dropped 2 bases and J dropped 11 bases, with 13 bases sitting between them. This CDR3 comprises 12 residues. Here the CDR3 reads CASSQTGQTEYF. The CDR3 nucleotides read TGTGCCAGCAGCCAAACTGGACAGACGGAGTACTTC.

There are many counts of this clonotype. The J gene is TRBJ1-1, the V gene TRBV10-3; D unclear. Trimming left V 7 bases short and J 5 bases short, with 14 bases between. The CDR3 loop spans 13 amino acids. Germline V gene data show CDR1 as ENHRY and CDR2 as SYGVKD. CDR3 sequence: CAIKYQDTTEAFF. CDR3 DNA sequence: TGTGCCATCAAGTATCAGGATACGACTGAAGCTTTCTTT.

Ten or more counts support this clonotype. The chain carries TRBV28 and TRBJ2-3; D gene ambiguous. The germline V gene encodes CDR1 MDHEN and CDR2 SYDVKM. The CDR3 loop spans 13 amino acids. The germline V and J ends were trimmed by 4 bases and 2 bases, with 7 bases remaining between them. The chain's CDR3 is CASSSPITDTQYF. CDR3 sequence (DNA): TGTGCCAGCAGTTCCCCGATCACAGATACGCAGTATTTT.

This clonotype was found many times. For the CDR3, the DNA is TGCGCCAGCAGACCAGGGGTTGTGGCTAGCGGGAAGAGTGAGCAGTTCTTC. Its protein is CASRPGVVASGKSEQFF. The chain joins TRBV5-1 to TRBJ2-1; 9 nucleotides align to TRBD2. The CDR3 runs to 17 residues. V shed 5 bases and J 9 bases; nucleotides not matched to a gene: 18. Germline CDR1 reads SGHRS; CDR2 reads YFSETQ.

J is TRBJ2-7 and V is TRBV6-1; the D is unclear. Deletions cut 1 base from V and 3 bases from J, with 4 bases between. CDR3 length: 12 residues. CDR1 MNHNS and CDR2 SASEGT come from the germline V gene. The chain's CDR3 is CASSEGSYEQYF. In DNA, the CDR3 is TGTGCCAGCAGTGAAGGCAGCTACGAGCAGTACTTC.

This clonotype has a handful of counts. The gene calls are TRBV29-1 and TRBJ2-2, with 11 bases that match TRBD2. Looked up from germline, CDR1 is SQVTM and CDR2 is ANQGSEA. The V gene end was trimmed by 5 bases and the J gene end by 7 bases; junction bases not matched to a gene: 15. The CDR3 loop spans 17 amino acids. Written as DNA, the CDR3 is TGCAGCGTTACGGGCCTTTTGGGACTAGCGGACGGCGGGGAGCTGTTTTTT. Amino acid sequence: CSVTGLLGLADGGELFF.

The chain has TRBV20-1 and TRBJ2-3, with D hard to call. CDR1 and CDR2 (germline): DFQATT, SNEGSKA (reference sequence). The CDR3 totals 15 residues. Deletions cut 1 base from V and 0 bases from J, with 11 bases between. The CDR3 loop is CSARVFSGSTDTQYF. For the CDR3, the DNA is TGCAGTGCTAGAGTATTCTCCGGGAGCACAGATACGCAGTATTTT.

This clonotype was seen ten or more times. The rearrangement uses TRBV6-6 and TRBJ2-7, with 8 bases aligning to TRBD1. This CDR3 has 15 amino acids. V dropped 5 bases and J dropped 0; count of bases not matched to a gene: 6. The germline CDR1 and CDR2 sequences are MNHNY and SVGAGI (reference sequence). This CDR3 reads CASSKGQGFSYEQYF. The CDR3 nucleotides read TGTGCCAGCAGTAAAGGACAGGGTTTCTCCTACGAGCAGTACTTC.

This chain uses TRBV4-3 with TRBJ2-4; the match to TRBD1 covers 8 bases. Germline CDR1 is LGHNA and CDR2 is YSLEER. CDR3 size: 16 residues. The J segment lost 8 bases and the V segment lost 0 bases, leaving 9 bases of the junction unmatched. CDR3 coding DNA: TGCGCCAGCAGCCAAGACTACGGACAGGGTAGGGACATTCAGTACTTC. Encoded protein: CASSQDYGQGRDIQYF.

This clonotype was observed a few times. CDR3 nucleotides: TGCAGTGCCACCGGGACAGTCAATTCACCCCTCCACTTT. Amino acids: CSATGTVNSPLHF. The rearrangement joins TRBV20-1 to TRBJ1-6; the match to TRBD1 covers 7 bases. Losses at the gene ends were 6 bases for V and 7 bases for J; bases not matched to a gene: 6. The germline V gene encodes CDR1 DFQATT and CDR2 SNEGSKA (reference sequence). CDR3 length equals 13 residues.

This clonotype was detected only a few times. The chain has TRBV19 and TRBJ2-7, with 15 nucleotides matching TRBD2. The CDR3 has 16 amino acids. V trimming: 9 bases; J trimming: 2 bases; junction bases outside the gene matches: 8. CDR1 and CDR2 from the germline V gene are LNHDA and SQIVND (reference sequence). The CDR3 DNA follows: TGTGCCAGCAAGCCCGGGACTAGCGGGGGGACCTACGAGCAGTACTTC. It specifies CASKPGTSGGTYEQYF.

This clonotype has at least ten counts. Its ends do not fully match the called genes, so a read error is possible. The chain carries TRBV20-1 and TRBJ2-1, with a possible D match to TRBD1 (6 bases). Germline loops: CDR1 DFQATT, CDR2 SNEGSKA (reference sequence). The CDR3 covers 14 residues. The CDR3 DNA is TGCAGTGCTAGAGCACAGGGACCTTATCATGAGGAGTTCTTC. This encodes CSARAQGPYHEEFF.

In its sample, this clonotype was seen many times. The V gene is TRBV13, the J gene TRBJ2-1; D not certain. This CDR3 spans 12 amino acids. V was clipped by 3 bases and J by 4 bases, with 4 bases between them. The germline V gene has CDR1 PRHDT and CDR2 FYEKMQ (reference sequence). Written as DNA, the CDR3 is TGTGCCAGCAGCTTCGGATACAATGAGCAGTTCTTC. Its protein product is CASSFGYNEQFF.

This clonotype was seen at least ten times. The CDR3 loop reads CSVGPRGNEQFF. The DNA for the CDR3 is TGCAGCGTTGGACCGAGGGGCAATGAGCAGTTCTTC. V is TRBV29-1 and J is TRBJ2-1; D is tentatively TRBD1 or TRBD2 (5 bases each). The germline V gene has CDR1 SQVTM and CDR2 ANQGSEA. This CDR3 spans 12 amino acids. The V end was cut by 4 bases, the J end by 6 bases, with 10 bases between.

The sample holds many counts of this clonotype. The V gene is TRBV7-2, the J gene TRBJ2-7; 9 nucleotides align to TRBD2. The V and J ends lost 5 bases and 1 base, in that order; junction bases with no gene match: 6. Looked up from germline, CDR1 is SGHTA and CDR2 is FQGNSA. The CDR3 length is 15 residues. Here the CDR3 reads CASSQPAGGSYEQYF. CDR3 bases: TGTGCCAGCAGCCAACCAGCGGGAGGTTCCTACGAGCAGTACTTC.

The V and J genes are TRBV12-3 or TRBV12-4 and TRBJ1-3; TRBD1 aligns across 10 bases. This CDR3 spans 17 amino acids. The V gene end was trimmed by 4 bases and the J gene end by 2 bases; junction bases not matched to a gene: 8. CDR3 DNA: TGTGCCAGCAGTTCGGGACAGGGGAGAATCACTGGAAACACCATATATTTT. Translating gives CASSSGQGRITGNTIYF.

The table lists this clonotype with many counts. Here the CDR3 reads CASSSGRTTNTGELFF. The DNA of the CDR3 is TGTGCCAGCAGTTCGGGTCGGACCACGAACACCGGGGAGCTGTTTTTT. V gene TRBV12-3 or TRBV12-4 combines with J gene TRBJ2-2; D not resolved. V dropped 4 bases and J dropped 0 bases, with 12 bases sitting between them. The CDR3 is 16 residues long.

V is TRBV28 and J is TRBJ1-1, with 8 bases lining up with TRBD1. CDR1 is MDHEN, CDR2 SYDVKM, per germline. V was clipped by 5 bases and J by 6 bases; unmatched bases: 11. The CDR3 length is 15 residues. The CDR3: CASSHGTGRGPEAFF. The CDR3 DNA is TGTGCCAGCAGTCACGGGACAGGCCGTGGGCCTGAAGCTTTCTTT.

The table lists this clonotype with many counts. The gene calls are TRBV27 and TRBJ2-1; D unresolved. Germline CDR1 reads MNHEY; CDR2 reads SMNVEV (reference sequence). V was trimmed by 8 bases and J by 0 bases, leaving 11 bases between them. CDR3 length equals 14 residues. DNA for the CDR3: TGTGCCAGCTCTGGGGTAAGCTCCTACAATGAGCAGTTCTTC. It is translated as CASSGVSSYNEQFF.